This T cell receptor (beta chain) was identified during a study of T cells in Graves' hyperthyroidism and ophthalmopathy. CDR1 and CDR2 (germline): DFQATT, SNEGSKA (reference sequence). V was trimmed by 3 bases and J by 1 base, leaving 6 bases between them. This CDR3 is 12 amino acids long. Graves' hyperthyroidism without ophthalmopathy progression within 18 months was termed stable. Diagnosis of hyperthyroidism was new in patients aged 18 to 65, and its duration was under 2 months. It was uncontrolled infection, other autoimmune disease, pregnancy or lactation that excluded patients. Together with thyroid ultrasound, orbital computed tomography, serum thyroxine and TRAb, clinical symptoms were used for diagnoses. Amplified regions were TCR beta CDR3 sequences from RNA transcripts. An initial round of RT-PCR targeting the TCR CDR3 relied on the HTBI primer set. Each CDR3 protein gets one entry after TCRdb re-called the multiplex PCR reads with MiXCR. The sample has about 46,000 distinct CDR3 sequences, about half seen once.

The chain employs TRBV20-1 and TRBJ1-1; D remains ambiguous. This TCR was sampled from a woman aged 50 to 65 with Graves' hyperthyroidism. Sequenced: peripheral blood or thyroid tissue (not recorded which). The CDR3 coding sequence is TGCAGTGCTAGCCAGGCGAACACTGAAGCTTTCTTT. It encodes CSASQANTEAFF.